A selection of T cell receptor beta chains follows, all from one sample in a study of blood T cell repertoires in COVID-19. Profiled with immunoSEQ multiplex PCR; TCRdb holds only in-frame clones, not every one. Of around 380,000 clones listed, around 87% are singletons. The source material was PBMCs or T cells enriched from blood (not recorded which). Source of these receptors: a man aged 30 to 39 who had recovered from COVID-19. Both conserved end residues are part of each CDR3. D genes are given only for firm matches. Clone size is not always given. Where it is, it says once, few, many or a class for expanded clones.

d_call: TRBD1; v_call: TRBV7-2; clone_size: .; j_call: TRBJ2-5; cdr3_aa: CASSLALYRGETQYF; cdr3_nt: TGTGCCAGCAGCTTAGCGCTCTACAGGGGAGAGACCCAGTACTTC
d_call: .; v_call: TRBV7-2; clone_size: .; j_call: TRBJ1-1; cdr3_aa: CASSFSNTGTEAFF; cdr3_nt: TGTGCCAGCAGCTTCTCCAATACAGGGACTGAAGCTTTCTTT
d_call: .; v_call: TRBV7-8; clone_size: few; j_call: TRBJ1-1; cdr3_aa: CASSLEPVKNTEAFF; cdr3_nt: TGTGCCAGCAGCTTAGAGCCGGTGAAGAACACTGAAGCTTTCTTT
d_call: .; v_call: TRBV5-1; clone_size: .; j_call: TRBJ1-4; cdr3_aa: CASRWGGPTNEKLFF; cdr3_nt: TGCGCCAGCAGATGGGGCGGACCAACTAATGAAAAACTGTTTTTT
d_call: .; v_call: TRBV11-2; clone_size: .; j_call: TRBJ2-5; cdr3_aa: CASSLELVVGQETQYF; cdr3_nt: TGTGCCAGCAGCTTAGAACTAGTGGTCGGCCAAGAGACCCAGTACTTC
d_call: TRBD2; v_call: TRBV4-2; clone_size: .; j_call: TRBJ2-1; cdr3_aa: CASSLGGWDEQFF; cdr3_nt: TGTGCCAGCAGCCTCGGGGGGTGGGATGAGCAGTTCTTC
d_call: .; v_call: TRBV4-1; clone_size: .; j_call: TRBJ1-2; cdr3_aa: CASSQPQGDYGYTF; cdr3_nt: TGCGCCAGCAGCCAACCCCAGGGTGACTATGGCTACACCTTC
d_call: .; v_call: TRBV6-5; clone_size: few; j_call: TRBJ2-5; cdr3_aa: CASSYSGRAPQETQYF; cdr3_nt: TGTGCCAGCAGTTACTCGGGCAGGGCCCCCCAAGAGACCCAGTACTTC
d_call: TRBD1; v_call: TRBV5-1; clone_size: .; j_call: TRBJ1-4; cdr3_aa: CASSSGQTGNEKLFF; cdr3_nt: TGCGCCAGCAGCTCGGGACAGACGGGGAATGAAAAACTGTTTTTT
d_call: TRBD1; v_call: TRBV19; clone_size: .; j_call: TRBJ1-5; cdr3_aa: CASSLTGGNQPQHF; cdr3_nt: TGTGCCAGTAGCCTAACAGGGGGCAATCAGCCCCAGCATTTT
d_call: .; v_call: TRBV5-1; clone_size: .; j_call: TRBJ2-7; cdr3_aa: CASSFRTRASYEQYF; cdr3_nt: TGCGCCAGCAGCTTCAGGACGCGGGCCTCCTACGAGCAGTACTTC
d_call: TRBD1; v_call: TRBV6-5; clone_size: .; j_call: TRBJ1-2; cdr3_aa: CASRTGGGGYGYTF; cdr3_nt: TGTGCCAGCAGGACAGGGGGCGGGGGCTATGGCTACACCTTC
d_call: TRBD2; v_call: TRBV9; clone_size: .; j_call: TRBJ2-5; cdr3_aa: CASSATPSGGETQYF; cdr3_nt: TGTGCCAGCAGCGCCACCCCTAGCGGCGGAGAGACCCAGTACTTC
d_call: TRBD1; v_call: TRBV9; clone_size: .; j_call: TRBJ2-3; cdr3_aa: CASSEGAGAYTQYF; cdr3_nt: TGTGCCAGCAGCGAGGGGGCAGGAGCATATACGCAGTATTTT
d_call: .; v_call: TRBV19; clone_size: .; j_call: TRBJ1-1; cdr3_aa: CASSMKFWATEAFF; cdr3_nt: TGTGCCAGTAGTATGAAGTTTTGGGCCACTGAAGCTTTCTTT
d_call: TRBD2; v_call: TRBV5-6; clone_size: .; j_call: TRBJ2-3; cdr3_aa: CASRRGGATDTQYF; cdr3_nt: TGTGCCAGCAGACGGGGGGGCGCGACAGATACGCAGTATTTT
d_call: TRBD1; v_call: TRBV6-5; clone_size: .; j_call: TRBJ2-1; cdr3_aa: CASSYTGVSYNEQFF; cdr3_nt: TGTGCCAGCAGTTACACAGGGGTCTCTTACAATGAGCAGTTCTTC
d_call: .; v_call: TRBV19; clone_size: .; j_call: TRBJ1-4; cdr3_aa: CASSMSAGRKLFF; cdr3_nt: TGTGCCAGTAGTATGAGTGCAGGGCGGAAACTGTTTTTT
d_call: TRBD1; v_call: TRBV7-2; clone_size: .; j_call: TRBJ1-3; cdr3_aa: CASSFLTGGNTIYF; cdr3_nt: TGTGCCAGCAGCTTTTTGACAGGGGGAAACACCATATATTTT
d_call: TRBD2; v_call: TRBV24-1; clone_size: .; j_call: TRBJ2-3; cdr3_aa: CATGGGTDTQYF; cdr3_nt: TGTGCCACCGGGGGGGGCACAGATACGCAGTATTTT
d_call: .; v_call: TRBV30; clone_size: .; j_call: TRBJ1-1; cdr3_aa: CAWSFSRDTEAFF; cdr3_nt: TGTGCCTGGAGTTTCTCCAGGGACACTGAAGCTTTCTTT
d_call: .; v_call: TRBV30; clone_size: .; j_call: TRBJ2-1; cdr3_aa: CAWSVQISSYNEQFF; cdr3_nt: TGTGCCTGGAGTGTACAGATAAGCTCCTACAATGAGCAGTTCTTC
d_call: TRBD1; v_call: TRBV29-1; clone_size: .; j_call: TRBJ1-5; cdr3_aa: CSVAAGGDNQPQHF; cdr3_nt: TGCAGCGTTGCCGCAGGGGGTGACAATCAGCCCCAGCATTTT
d_call: .; v_call: TRBV27; clone_size: .; j_call: TRBJ2-3; cdr3_aa: CASSLLKTGPKYTDTQYF; cdr3_nt: TGTGCCAGCAGTTTACTCAAGACAGGCCCCAAGTACACAGATACGCAGTATTTT
d_call: .; v_call: TRBV5-1; clone_size: once; j_call: TRBJ1-1; cdr3_aa: CASYRVNTEAFF; cdr3_nt: TGCGCCAGCTACAGGGTGAACACTGAAGCTTTCTTT
d_call: .; v_call: TRBV10-1; clone_size: .; j_call: TRBJ1-1; cdr3_aa: CASRENMNTEAFF; cdr3_nt: TGCGCCAGCAGAGAAAACATGAACACTGAAGCTTTCTTT
d_call: TRBD1; v_call: TRBV30; clone_size: .; j_call: TRBJ1-6; cdr3_aa: CAWRQTGQGRSPLHF; cdr3_nt: TGTGCCTGGAGGCAAACGGGACAGGGAAGGTCACCCCTCCACTTT
d_call: TRBD1; v_call: TRBV5-4; clone_size: .; j_call: TRBJ2-7; cdr3_aa: CASSTWTGAEQYF; cdr3_nt: TGTGCCAGCAGCACATGGACAGGGGCCGAGCAGTACTTC
d_call: TRBD2; v_call: TRBV30; clone_size: .; j_call: TRBJ2-7; cdr3_aa: CAWVRGEGEQYF; cdr3_nt: TGTGCCTGGGTTCGAGGGGAGGGCGAGCAGTACTTC
d_call: .; v_call: TRBV2; clone_size: once; j_call: TRBJ1-2; cdr3_aa: CASYRERGGYTF; cdr3_nt: TGTGCCAGTTACAGGGAAAGAGGCGGCTACACCTTC
d_call: .; v_call: TRBV20-1; clone_size: .; j_call: TRBJ1-3; cdr3_aa: CSARTTGTIYF; cdr3_nt: TGCAGTGCTCGTACAACGGGAACCATATATTTT
d_call: .; v_call: TRBV2; clone_size: .; j_call: TRBJ1-2; cdr3_aa: CASSERTVPYLNYGYTF; cdr3_nt: TGTGCCAGCAGTGAAAGGACAGTCCCCTATCTTAACTATGGCTACACCTTC
d_call: .; v_call: TRBV5-1; clone_size: .; j_call: TRBJ1-1; cdr3_aa: CASSLAFNTEAFF; cdr3_nt: TGCGCCAGCAGCTTGGCATTTAACACTGAAGCTTTCTTT
d_call: TRBD1; v_call: TRBV6-2/TRBV6-3; clone_size: .; j_call: TRBJ2-3; cdr3_aa: CASSSRTGITDTQYF; cdr3_nt: TGTGCCAGCAGTTCCAGGACAGGGATCACAGATACGCAGTATTTT
d_call: .; v_call: TRBV18; clone_size: .; j_call: TRBJ1-1; cdr3_aa: CASSNNRGNTEAFF; cdr3_nt: TGTGCCAGCTCAAATAATAGGGGTAACACTGAAGCTTTCTTT
d_call: TRBD2; v_call: TRBV6-1; clone_size: once; j_call: TRBJ2-1; cdr3_aa: CASSVAGGYNEQFF; cdr3_nt: TGTGCCAGCAGTGTAGCGGGGGGATACAATGAGCAGTTCTTC
d_call: .; v_call: TRBV9; clone_size: .; j_call: TRBJ1-1; cdr3_aa: CASSVDHRNTEAFF; cdr3_nt: TGTGCCAGCAGCGTAGACCACAGGAACACTGAAGCTTTCTTT
d_call: TRBD1; v_call: TRBV19; clone_size: .; j_call: TRBJ1-1; cdr3_aa: CASSADRGLGTEAFF; cdr3_nt: TGTGCCAGTAGTGCGGACAGGGGGCTGGGCACTGAAGCTTTCTTT
d_call: TRBD1; v_call: TRBV10-1; clone_size: .; j_call: TRBJ1-4; cdr3_aa: CASSDPGTGGEKLFF; cdr3_nt: TGCGCCAGCAGTGACCCCGGGACAGGGGGCGAAAAACTGTTTTTT
d_call: TRBD2; v_call: TRBV9; clone_size: once; j_call: TRBJ2-5; cdr3_aa: CASSAQRGGRETQYF; cdr3_nt: TGTGCCAGCAGCGCCCAGCGGGGGGGCCGGGAGACCCAGTACTTC
d_call: .; v_call: TRBV12-3/TRBV12-4; clone_size: .; j_call: TRBJ1-2; cdr3_aa: CASSLLNYGYTF; cdr3_nt: TGTGCCAGCAGTTTACTTAACTATGGCTACACCTTC
d_call: .; v_call: TRBV5-8; clone_size: .; j_call: TRBJ1-1; cdr3_aa: CASSYRPRNTEAFF; cdr3_nt: TGTGCCAGCAGCTACAGGCCCAGGAACACTGAAGCTTTCTTT
d_call: .; v_call: TRBV6-5; clone_size: .; j_call: TRBJ1-2; cdr3_aa: CASSTRGGNYGYTF; cdr3_nt: TGTGCCAGCAGTACCCGAGGGGGTAACTATGGCTACACCTTC
d_call: TRBD1; v_call: TRBV30; clone_size: .; j_call: TRBJ1-5; cdr3_aa: CAWSGGTGGNQPQHF; cdr3_nt: TGTGCCTGGAGCGGAGGGACAGGCGGCAATCAGCCCCAGCATTTT
d_call: .; v_call: TRBV18; clone_size: .; j_call: TRBJ1-2; cdr3_aa: CASSPLGDLGYTF; cdr3_nt: TGTGCCAGCTCACCGCTCGGGGACTTGGGCTACACCTTC
d_call: .; v_call: TRBV7-9; clone_size: .; j_call: TRBJ1-6; cdr3_aa: CASSQGRTNSPLHF; cdr3_nt: TGTGCCAGCAGCCAAGGACGGACAAATTCACCCCTCCACTTT
d_call: TRBD1; v_call: TRBV19; clone_size: .; j_call: TRBJ1-2; cdr3_aa: CASLDRFYGYTF; cdr3_nt: TGTGCCAGCCTGGACAGGTTCTATGGCTACACCTTC
d_call: .; v_call: TRBV12-3/TRBV12-4; clone_size: .; j_call: TRBJ1-1; cdr3_aa: CASSLMDSGEAFF; cdr3_nt: TGTGCCAGCAGTTTGATGGACTCCGGGGAAGCTTTCTTT
d_call: .; v_call: TRBV9; clone_size: .; j_call: TRBJ2-1; cdr3_aa: CASSVTSSSYNEQFF; cdr3_nt: TGTGCCAGCAGCGTAACTTCGAGCTCCTACAATGAGCAGTTCTTC
d_call: TRBD1; v_call: TRBV7-7; clone_size: .; j_call: TRBJ2-5; cdr3_aa: CASSPQTGVGETQYF; cdr3_nt: TGTGCTAGCAGCCCCCAGACAGGGGTGGGGGAGACCCAGTACTTC
d_call: .; v_call: TRBV4-2; clone_size: .; j_call: TRBJ2-1; cdr3_aa: CASSQLPVGEQFF; cdr3_nt: TGTGCCAGCAGCCAATTACCAGTCGGGGAGCAGTTCTTC
d_call: TRBD1; v_call: TRBV18; clone_size: .; j_call: TRBJ2-1; cdr3_aa: CASSPGTGTSRGTYNEQFF; cdr3_nt: TGTGCCAGCTCACCGGGGACAGGGACTTCGCGTGGCACCTACAATGAGCAGTTCTTC
d_call: .; v_call: TRBV6-2/TRBV6-3; clone_size: .; j_call: TRBJ1-1; cdr3_aa: CASSYGDSMNTEAFF; cdr3_nt: TGTGCCAGCAGTTACGGTGACAGCATGAACACTGAAGCTTTCTTT
d_call: TRBD1; v_call: TRBV6-2/TRBV6-3; clone_size: .; j_call: TRBJ1-5; cdr3_aa: CASSYYGTGNQPQHF; cdr3_nt: TGTGCCAGCAGTTACTACGGGACAGGGAATCAGCCCCAGCATTTT
d_call: TRBD1; v_call: TRBV6-5; clone_size: .; j_call: TRBJ1-4; cdr3_aa: CASKRQGHEKLFF; cdr3_nt: TGTGCCAGCAAGAGACAGGGCCATGAAAAACTGTTTTTT
d_call: .; v_call: TRBV6-5; clone_size: once; j_call: TRBJ1-2; cdr3_aa: CASSPRPREGYTF; cdr3_nt: TGTGCCAGCAGTCCCCGGCCTCGGGAGGGCTACACCTTC
d_call: .; v_call: TRBV6-5; clone_size: .; j_call: TRBJ2-1; cdr3_aa: CASRGASSYNEQFF; cdr3_nt: TGTGCCAGCAGGGGGGCTAGCTCCTACAATGAGCAGTTCTTC